Below are 9 T cell receptor beta chains sequenced from a single sample in a study of T cells after yellow fever vaccination. TCRdb reprocessed the 5' RACE reads with MiXCR, giving one entry per CDR3 protein. The table records approximately 250,000 distinct CDR3 sequences, around 5.2% of them present only once. The specimen was CD4+ T cells sorted from PBMCs, collected on the day of the yellow fever booster vaccination. Receptors originate from a man in his late teens or twenties who received the YFV17D yellow fever vaccine.

This clonotype came up many times. The chain combines TRBV4-1 with TRBJ1-2; 7 nucleotides align to TRBD1. The length of the CDR3 is 15 residues. The germline V gene has CDR1 MGHRA and CDR2 YSYEKL. J gave up 4 bases and V 0 bases, and 5 bases lay outside the gene matches. CDR3 sequence (DNA): TGCGCCAGCAGCCAAGAAGAGACAGGGACCTATGGCTACACCTTC. The encoded protein is CASSQEETGTYGYTF.

This clonotype was found a few times. The chain is built from TRBV15 and TRBJ1-1; D not resolved. The CDR3 has 14 residues. Germline values: CDR1 LNHNV, CDR2 YYDKDF (reference sequence). Trimming removed 3 bases from V and 5 bases from J, with 13 bases in between. CDR3 sequence (DNA): TGTGCCACCAGCAGCCCCCTAGGAGGGACTGAAGCTTTCTTT. Its protein product is CATSSPLGGTEAFF.

This clonotype was recorded a few times. The V gene is TRBV6-1, the J gene TRBJ2-1, with D possibly TRBD1 on 5 matching bases. The CDR3 runs to 16 residues. Germline CDR1 MNHNS, CDR2 SASEGT. Trimming took 6 bases from V and 2 from J, leaving 17 bases between them. Here the CDR3 reads CASRGPGSIAYNEQFF. CDR3 DNA sequence: TGTGCCAGCAGGGGGCCAGGGTCGATCGCCTACAATGAGCAGTTCTTC.

J is TRBJ2-7 and V is TRBV19, with D possibly being TRBD1 (7 bases). The CDR3 covers 16 residues. V was trimmed by 4 bases and J by 1 base, leaving 17 bases between them. Germline-derived CDR1 and CDR2 are LNHDA and SQIVND (reference sequence). The CDR3 here is CASSRGGGGASYEQYV. The CDR3 DNA is TGTGCCAGTAGTAGGGGAGGAGGGGGCGCATCCTACGAGCAGTACGTC.

This chain joins TRBV6-5 and TRBJ1-1, with D maybe TRBD1 (6 bases). V lost 5 bases and J 1 base, leaving 14 bases between the germline ends. Per the germline V gene, CDR1 is MNHEY and CDR2 is SVGAGI. The CDR3 consists of 15 residues. In DNA, the CDR3 is TGTGCCAGCAGTCGAACGGTGACAGGGAACACTGAAGCTTTCTTT. It translates to CASSRTVTGNTEAFF.

This clonotype was counted at least ten times. In nucleotides, the CDR3 is TGTGCCAGCAGCTTGGCTACCCAAACCATCATCAATGAGCAGTTCTTC. Protein: CASSLATQTIINEQFF. The chain uses TRBV5-5 and TRBJ2-1; D is uncertain. Trimming removed 0 bases at V and 6 bases at J, with 16 bases between. Germline V lookup: CDR1 SGHKS, CDR2 YYEKEE (reference sequence). The CDR3 has 16 residues.

This clonotype was seen repeatedly, ten times or more. J is TRBJ2-3 and V is TRBV24-1; 9 bases are a match to TRBD1. V lost 9 bases and J lost 1; bases outside the gene matches: 4. The CDR3 length is 14 residues. The germline V gene encodes CDR1 KGHDR and CDR2 SFDVKD. CDR3 DNA: TGTGCCACCGCCGGACAGGGGCGCACAGATACGCAGTATTTT. This translates into CATAGQGRTDTQYF.

Here the CDR3 DNA reads TGTGCCAGCAGCTTAACCGCCGCAGGGATCTATGGCTACACCTTC. It is translated as CASSLTAAGIYGYTF. The rearrangement joins TRBV7-9 to TRBJ1-2, with D possibly being TRBD1 (5 bases). The CDR3 is made up of 15 amino acids. CDR1 SEHNR and CDR2 FQNEAQ come from the germline V gene (reference sequence). V was shortened by 2 bases and J by 4 bases, with 14 bases between the two germline ends.

This clonotype was observed a handful of times. This CDR3 is CASSGNRVQPQHF. For the CDR3, the DNA is TGTGCCAGCAGCGGGAACAGGGTCCAACCCCAGCATTTT. This rearrangement joins TRBV3-1 to TRBJ1-5; possibly TRBD1 for D (6 bases). Germline CDR1 reads LGHDT; CDR2 reads YNNKEL (reference sequence). The germline V and J ends were trimmed by 5 bases and 10 bases, with 15 bases remaining between them. The CDR3 has 13 amino acids.